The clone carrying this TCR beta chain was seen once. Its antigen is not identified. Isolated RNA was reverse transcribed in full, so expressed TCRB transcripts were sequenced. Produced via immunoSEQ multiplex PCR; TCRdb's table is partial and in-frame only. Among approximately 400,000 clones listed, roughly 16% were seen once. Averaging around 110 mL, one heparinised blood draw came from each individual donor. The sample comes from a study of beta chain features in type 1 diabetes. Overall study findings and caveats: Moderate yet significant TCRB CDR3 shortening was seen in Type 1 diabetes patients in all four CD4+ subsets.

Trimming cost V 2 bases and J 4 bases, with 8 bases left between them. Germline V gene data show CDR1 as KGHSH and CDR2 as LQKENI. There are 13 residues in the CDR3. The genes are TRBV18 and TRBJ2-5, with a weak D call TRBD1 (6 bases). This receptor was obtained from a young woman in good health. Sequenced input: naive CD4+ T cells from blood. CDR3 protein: CASSPSGAETQYF. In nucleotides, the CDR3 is TGTGCCAGCTCACCATCAGGGGCAGAGACCCAGTACTTC.